Each of the 2 T cell receptor beta chains below was sequenced from the same sample in a study of vaccination and CD4 T cells after COVID-19. Treatment: roughly ten-day PBMC culture with coronavirus spike peptide pools or control peptides (ViraFEST assay). Which antigens these TCRs recognize remains unknown. Once obtained from cultured CD4+ T cells, the DNA was sequenced using the Oncomine TCR Beta short-read assay. One entry per CDR3 protein, called by TCRdb with MiXCR from the PCR reads. The table lists 8,000 or so distinct CDR3 sequences, approximately 55% of them singletons, with about 42% in the top ten. Source material: CD4+ T cells from blood, cultured in vitro. The receptors derive from a human donor who had recovered from COVID-19.

The J gene is TRBJ1-1, the V gene TRBV19; D possibly corresponds to TRBD1 (5 bases). Trimming left V 4 bases short and J 7 bases short, with 10 bases between. The CDR3 is 12 residues long. Germline values: CDR1 LNHDA, CDR2 SQIVND (reference sequence). The CDR3 coding sequence is TGTGCCAGTAGTACGGGACCCCTTGAAGCTTTCTTT. Translating it yields CASSTGPLEAFF.

In its sample, this clonotype was seen a few times. The chain carries TRBV20-1 and TRBJ2-3, with a tentative D call TRBD2 (7 bases). Trimming removed 1 base from V and 1 base from J, with 12 bases in between. Germline V gene sequence: CDR1 DFQATT, CDR2 SNEGSKA (reference sequence). There are 15 residues in the CDR3. This CDR3 is CSARGSGGRTDTQYF. The CDR3 nucleotides are TGCAGTGCTAGAGGCTCCGGGGGGCGCACAGATACGCAGTATTTT.